This entry describes one TCR beta chain. Germline CDR1 and CDR2: WSHSY and SAAADI. The CDR3 runs 11 residues. V gave up 7 bases and J gave up 4 bases, with 5 bases separating them. In the authors' methods: Nucleated cell counts were estimated from reference gene primer amplification. Sequencing used immunoSEQ multiplex PCR; TCRdb keeps in-frame clones, though not all of them. V and J calls and clone size follow that table, whereas D and trimming were derived from the DNA. The table records around 200,000 clones, around nine tenths of them present only once. The sample is drawn from a study of blood T cell repertoires in COVID-19. The overall study: Italy, Spain and the United States were the sources of the convalescent and acute COVID-19 samples. Sample material is recorded as cDNA or gDNA derived from T cells, B-cell-depleted T cells, or PBMCs.

The chain recombines TRBV10-2 with TRBJ2-1; D uncertain. Material for sequencing was peripheral blood. The TCR comes from a man between 70 and 80 years old with acute or convalescent COVID-19. CDR3 sequence: CASTTYNEQFF. In DNA, the CDR3 is TGCGCCAGCACGACTTACAATGAGCAGTTCTTC.